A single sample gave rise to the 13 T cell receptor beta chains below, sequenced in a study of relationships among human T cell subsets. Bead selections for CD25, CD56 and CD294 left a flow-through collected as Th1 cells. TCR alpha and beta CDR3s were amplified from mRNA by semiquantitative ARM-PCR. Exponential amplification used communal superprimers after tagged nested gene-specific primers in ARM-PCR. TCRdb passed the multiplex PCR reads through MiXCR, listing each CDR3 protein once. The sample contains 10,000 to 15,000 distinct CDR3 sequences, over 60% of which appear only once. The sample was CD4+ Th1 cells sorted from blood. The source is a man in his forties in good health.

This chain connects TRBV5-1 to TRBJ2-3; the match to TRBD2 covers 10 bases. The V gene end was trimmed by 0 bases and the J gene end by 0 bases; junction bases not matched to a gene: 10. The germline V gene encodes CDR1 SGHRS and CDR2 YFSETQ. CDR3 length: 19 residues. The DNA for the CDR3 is TGCGCCAGCAGCTTGGGTCTAGCGGGGGCCGGGACTAGCACAGATACGCAGTATTTT. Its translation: CASSLGLAGAGTSTDTQYF. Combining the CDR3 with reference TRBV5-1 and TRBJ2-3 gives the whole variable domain KAGVTQTPRYLIKTRGQQVTLSCSPISGHRSVSWYQQTPGQGLQFLFEYFSETQRNKGNFPGRFSGRQFSNSRSEMNVSTLELGDSALYLCASSLGLAGAGTSTDTQYFGPGTRLTVL.

This chain's CDR3 is CASSRLRDRGPIAVREQYF. As DNA, the CDR3 is TGTGCCAGCAGTCGCCTCCGGGACAGGGGCCCGATCGCGGTCCGGGAGCAGTACTTC. The chain couples TRBV11-2 to TRBJ2-7; 10 bases align to TRBD1. V shed 6 bases, J shed 7 bases, and the junction held 24 bases outside the gene matches. The CDR3 consists of 19 residues. The germline V gene has CDR1 SGHAT and CDR2 FQNNGV. Drawing the rest from reference TRBV11-2 and TRBJ2-7, the complete variable domain is EAGVAQSPRYKIIEKRQSVAFWCNPISGHATLYWYQQILGQGPKLLIQFQNNGVVDDSQLPKDRFSAERLKGVDSTLKIQPAKLEDSAVYLCASSRLRDRGPIAVREQYFGPGTRLTVT.

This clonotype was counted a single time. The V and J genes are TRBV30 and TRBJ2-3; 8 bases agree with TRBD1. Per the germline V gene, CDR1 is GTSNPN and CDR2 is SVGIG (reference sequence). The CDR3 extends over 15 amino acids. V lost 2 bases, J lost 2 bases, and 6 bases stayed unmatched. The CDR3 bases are TGTGCCTGGAGTAGTCGGCAGGGGGCCACAGATACGCAGTATTTT. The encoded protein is CAWSSRQGATDTQYF.

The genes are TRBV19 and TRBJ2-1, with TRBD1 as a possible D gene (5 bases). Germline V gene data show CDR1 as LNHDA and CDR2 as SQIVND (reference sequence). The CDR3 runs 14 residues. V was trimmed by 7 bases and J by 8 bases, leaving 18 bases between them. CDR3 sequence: CASTPRGSRYEQFF. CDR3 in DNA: TGTGCCAGTACCCCAAGGGGATCCCGCTATGAGCAGTTCTTC.

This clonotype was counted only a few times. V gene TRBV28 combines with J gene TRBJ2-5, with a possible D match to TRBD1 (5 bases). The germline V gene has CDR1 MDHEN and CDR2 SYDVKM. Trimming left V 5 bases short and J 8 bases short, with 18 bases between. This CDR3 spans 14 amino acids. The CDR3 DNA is TGTGCCAGCAGTGCTACAGGTTCCTCAGATACCCAGTACTTC. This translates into CASSATGSSDTQYF.

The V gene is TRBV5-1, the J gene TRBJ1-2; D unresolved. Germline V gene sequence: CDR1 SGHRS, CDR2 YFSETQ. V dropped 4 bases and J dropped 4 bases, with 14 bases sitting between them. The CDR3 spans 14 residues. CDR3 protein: CASSVEHVTYGYTF. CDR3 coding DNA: TGCGCCAGCAGCGTAGAACATGTGACCTATGGCTACACCTTC. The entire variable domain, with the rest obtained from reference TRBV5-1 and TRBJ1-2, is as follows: KAGVTQTPRYLIKTRGQQVTLSCSPISGHRSVSWYQQTPGQGLQFLFEYFSETQRNKGNFPGRFSGRQFSNSRSEMNVSTLELGDSALYLCASSVEHVTYGYTFGSGTRLTVV.

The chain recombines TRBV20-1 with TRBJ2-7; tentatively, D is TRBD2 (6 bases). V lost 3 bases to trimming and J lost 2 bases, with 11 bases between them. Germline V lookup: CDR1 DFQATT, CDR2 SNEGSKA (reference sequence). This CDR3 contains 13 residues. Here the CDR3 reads CSARHGSTYEQYF. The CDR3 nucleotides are TGCAGTGCTAGGCACGGGAGCACCTACGAGCAGTACTTC.

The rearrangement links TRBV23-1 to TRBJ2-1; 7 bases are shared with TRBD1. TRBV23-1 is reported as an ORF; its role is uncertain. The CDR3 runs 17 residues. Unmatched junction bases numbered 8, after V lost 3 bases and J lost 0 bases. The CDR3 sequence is CASSHPLQGSSYNEQFF. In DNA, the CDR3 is TGCGCCAGCAGTCATCCTTTACAGGGGAGCTCCTACAATGAGCAGTTCTTC.

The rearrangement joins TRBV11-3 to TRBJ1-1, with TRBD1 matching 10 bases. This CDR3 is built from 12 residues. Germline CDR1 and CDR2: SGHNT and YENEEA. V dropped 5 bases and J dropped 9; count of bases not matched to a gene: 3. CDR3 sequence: CASSPGQGQAFF. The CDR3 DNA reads TGTGCCAGCAGCCCGGGACAGGGGCAAGCTTTCTTT.

CDR3 loop: CASSILATQGEAFF. CDR3 coding DNA: TGTGCCAGTAGTATCCTAGCGACCCAGGGCGAAGCTTTCTTT. The chain joins TRBV19 to TRBJ1-1; D possibly corresponds to TRBD1 (5 bases). CDR1 and CDR2 from the germline V gene are LNHDA and SQIVND (reference sequence). Trimming took off 3 bases at V and 8 bases at J, with 16 bases between the two ends. The CDR3 sequence is 14 residues long.

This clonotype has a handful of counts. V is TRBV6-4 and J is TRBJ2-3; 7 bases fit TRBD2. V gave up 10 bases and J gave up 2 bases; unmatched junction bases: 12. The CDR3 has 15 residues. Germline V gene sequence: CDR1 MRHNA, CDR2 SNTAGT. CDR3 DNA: TGTGCCATCCCGGGGGGACCAGGGACCACAGATACGCAGTATTTT. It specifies CAIPGGPGTTDTQYF.

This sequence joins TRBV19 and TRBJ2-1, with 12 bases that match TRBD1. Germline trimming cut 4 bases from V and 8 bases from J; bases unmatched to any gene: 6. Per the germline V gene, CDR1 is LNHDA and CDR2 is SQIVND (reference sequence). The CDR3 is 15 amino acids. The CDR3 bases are TGTGCCAGTAGTAAAAGGGACAGGGGGCGTTATGAGCAGTTCTTC. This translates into CASSKRDRGRYEQFF.

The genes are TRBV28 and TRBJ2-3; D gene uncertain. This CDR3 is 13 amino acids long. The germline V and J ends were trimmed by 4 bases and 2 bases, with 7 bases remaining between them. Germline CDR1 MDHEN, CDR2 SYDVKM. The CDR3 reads CASSSTYTDTQYF. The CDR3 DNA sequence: TGTGCCAGCAGTTCGACTTACACAGATACGCAGTATTTT.